The 2 T cell receptor beta chains listed next were all sequenced from one sample in a study of response to subunit inactivated influenza vaccine. Using its own MiXCR run on the RT-PCR reads, TCRdb lists one record per CDR3 protein. The sample shows around 540,000 distinct CDR3 sequences, approximately 12% of them seen only once. Source: PBMCs from blood, taken on the day of vaccination. The receptors shown here come from a man aged 45-60 years who received an inactivated influenza vaccine.

This chain uses TRBV28 with TRBJ2-2, with D uncertain. Germline loops: CDR1 MDHEN, CDR2 SYDVKM. The CDR3 has 11 amino acids. The ends were cut back, 5 bases at V and 7 bases at J, with 5 bases in the middle. In DNA form, the CDR3 reads TGTGCCAGCAGTCCGCACGGGGAGCTGTTTTTT. It encodes CASSPHGELFF.

This chain links TRBV6-2 or TRBV6-3 with TRBJ2-1, with TRBD2 matching over 7 bases. CDR3 length: 11 amino acids. V lost 6 bases, J lost 16 bases, and 9 bases stayed unmatched. Per the germline V gene, CDR1 is MNHEY and CDR2 is SVGEGT. CDR3 sequence reads: CASRWGEGHFF. In nucleotides, the CDR3 is TGTGCCAGCAGATGGGGGGAGGGCCACTTCTTC.